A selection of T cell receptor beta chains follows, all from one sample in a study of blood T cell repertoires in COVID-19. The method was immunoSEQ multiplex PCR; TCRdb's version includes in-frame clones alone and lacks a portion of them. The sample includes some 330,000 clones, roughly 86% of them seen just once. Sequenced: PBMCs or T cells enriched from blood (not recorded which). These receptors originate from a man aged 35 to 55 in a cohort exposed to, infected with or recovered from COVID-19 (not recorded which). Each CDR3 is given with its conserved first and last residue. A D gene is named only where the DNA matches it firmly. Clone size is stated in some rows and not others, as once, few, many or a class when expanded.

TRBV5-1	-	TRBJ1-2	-	TGCGCCAGCAGCTTCCAGGGGAGCCATGGCTACACCTTC	CASSFQGSHGYTF
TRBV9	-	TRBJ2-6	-	TGTGCCAGCAGCCCCCCGTGGCGGGGAAGTGGGGCCAACGTCCTGACTTTC	CASSPPWRGSGANVLTF
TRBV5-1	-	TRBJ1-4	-	TGCGCCAGCAGCCCCGGGACAAGCGAAAAACTGTTTTTT	CASSPGTSEKLFF
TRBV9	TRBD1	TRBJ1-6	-	TGTGCCAGCAGCGTAGACGCAATGGGACAGGGGAGGTCACCCCTCCACTTT	CASSVDAMGQGRSPLHF
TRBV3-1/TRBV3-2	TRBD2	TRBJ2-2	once	TGTGCCAGCAGCCAAAGCTCAGCGGGAGTACTAAACACCGGGGAGCTGTTTTTT	CASSQSSAGVLNTGELFF
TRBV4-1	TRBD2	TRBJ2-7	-	TGCGCCAGCAGCCAAGATAGGCTAGCGGGAGTTAGTGACGAGCAGTACTTC	CASSQDRLAGVSDEQYF
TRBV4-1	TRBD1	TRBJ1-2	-	TGCGCCAGCAGCCAGGGTCGAGACAGGGTCGGCTATGGCTACACCTTC	CASSQGRDRVGYGYTF
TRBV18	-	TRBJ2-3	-	TGTGCCAGCTCACCACTAGCGTGGTCAACAGATACGCAGTATTTT	CASSPLAWSTDTQYF
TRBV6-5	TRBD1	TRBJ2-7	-	TGTGCCAGCAGTCCCGGGACAGGACATTCCTACGAGCAGTACTTC	CASSPGTGHSYEQYF
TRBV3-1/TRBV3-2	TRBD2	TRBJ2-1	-	TGTGCCAGCAGGCCTAGCGGGAGGGCCTACAATGAGCAGTTCTTC	CASRPSGRAYNEQFF
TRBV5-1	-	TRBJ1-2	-	TGCGCCAGCAGCCTGGACACAGGGAACTATGGCTACACCTTC	CASSLDTGNYGYTF
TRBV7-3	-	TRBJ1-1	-	TGTGCCAGCAGCTCGCAGGGGAACACTGAAGCTTTCTTT	CASSSQGNTEAFF
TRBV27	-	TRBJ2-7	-	TGTGCCAGCAGTTTATCTAGAAGTTCCTACGAGCAGTACTTC	CASSLSRSSYEQYF
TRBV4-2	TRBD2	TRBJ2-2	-	TGTGCCAGCAGCCAAGAACTAGCGGGAGCCCCCCTCACCGGGGAGCTGTTTTTT	CASSQELAGAPLTGELFF
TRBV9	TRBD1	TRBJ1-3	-	TGTGCCAGCAGCGTAGCTCAGGGGGAGGCTGGAAACACCATATATTTT	CASSVAQGEAGNTIYF
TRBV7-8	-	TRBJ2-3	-	TGTGCCAGCAGCTTAGCGTCGGGTGGAGGGCCGGATACGCAGTATTTT	CASSLASGGGPDTQYF
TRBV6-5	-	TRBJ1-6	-	TGTGCCAGCAGCACGCAACAGGGTAATTCACCCCTCCACTTT	CASSTQQGNSPLHF
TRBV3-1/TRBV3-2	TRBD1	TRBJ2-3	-	TGTGCCAGCAGCCAGGGACAGAGGGGAAACACGCAGTATTTT	CASSQGQRGNTQYF
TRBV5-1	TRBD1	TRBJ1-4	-	TGCGCCAGCAGCCGACAGGGCGATCACTCAGGTGAAAAACTGTTTTTT	CASSRQGDHSGEKLFF
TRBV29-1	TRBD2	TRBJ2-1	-	TGCAGCGTTGAGAGGAATGCGGGAGACGGTGAGCAGTTCTTC	CSVERNAGDGEQFF
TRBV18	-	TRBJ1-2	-	TGTGCCAGCTCGCCGAGGGATACAGAGGGCTACACCTTC	CASSPRDTEGYTF
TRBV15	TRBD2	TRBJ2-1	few	TGTGCCACCAGCATAATCGGACTAGCGGGATACAATGAGCAGTTCTTC	CATSIIGLAGYNEQFF
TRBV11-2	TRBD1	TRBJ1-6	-	TGTGCCAGCAGCTTAGGCACCGGGACAGATAATTCACCCCTCCACTTT	CASSLGTGTDNSPLHF
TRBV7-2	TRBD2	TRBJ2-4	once	TGTGCCAGCAGAGAAACTAGCGGTTCGAAAAACATTCAGTACTTC	CASRETSGSKNIQYF